This T cell receptor beta chain was observed in a study of tumor-infiltrating lymphocytes in primary liver carcinoma. Study background: Roughly 3.5 to 7.13 million productive TCRbeta reads were obtained per sample, with similar numbers across tissue types. The study, taken as a whole, reports: Lesser overlap characterized tumor-adjacent and tumor-blood pairs relative to tumor region pairs.

This clonotype appeared a few times. Its antigen remains unknown. In addition to blood RNA drawn from unsorted whole blood, germline DNA was extracted. The authors collected roughly 4.1 milliliters of peripheral blood before surgery. V dropped 4 bases and J dropped 5 bases, with 11 bases sitting between them. Per the germline V gene, CDR1 is MDHEN and CDR2 is SYDVKM. The CDR3 consists of 13 residues. The input was about 500 ng total RNA; TCR beta cDNA was made from it with a constant-region primer. The TCR beta library was amplified through three nested multiplex PCR rounds in a modified ARM-PCR procedure. The first two PCR rounds used TRBV1-TRBV30 forward primers with a C-beta reverse primer, about 10 cycles each. TCRdb re-called the multiplex PCR reads with MiXCR, one entry per CDR3 protein. The sample has about 310,000 distinct CDR3 sequences, approximately 60% seen once.

This receptor was taken from a man aged 35-49 years with primary liver carcinoma and hepatitis B virus infection. The sample consisted of peripheral blood. The chain combines TRBV28 with TRBJ1-1; TRBD1 is a possible D gene (5 bases). CDR3 nucleotide sequence: TGTGCCAGCAGTTACATAGGGGAGACTGAAGCTTTCTTT. This gives the protein CASSYIGETEAFF.